This paragraph reports one T cell receptor (beta chain). Its antigen is as yet unknown. The CDR3 consists of 12 residues. Trimming removed 0 bases from V and 7 bases from J, with 10 bases in between. In germline, CDR1 is GTSNPN, CDR2 SVGIG (reference sequence). The entry originates in a study of cytomegalovirus exposure and HLA in healthy donors. Study-level information: The 110 million or so unique TCR beta sequences, from about 180 million T cells, were found by an earlier analysis. Whole-study findings and limits: Immune exposure information available was restricted to CMV serostatus.

The PCR used 60 Vbeta and 13 Jbeta primers. Profiling relied on immunoSEQ multiplex PCR, and the TCRdb table lists in-frame clones only, not all of them. The data hold roughly 150,000 clones, with roughly 80% observed a single time. The sequence derives from a male donor in good health and CMV-seronegative. Sequencing was performed on PBMCs. The genes are TRBV30 and TRBJ2-7; possible D gene TRBD2, 6 bases. As DNA, the CDR3 is TGTGCCTGGAGTGTATGGCGGGGAGAGCAGTACTTC. Amino acid sequence: CAWSVWRGEQYF.